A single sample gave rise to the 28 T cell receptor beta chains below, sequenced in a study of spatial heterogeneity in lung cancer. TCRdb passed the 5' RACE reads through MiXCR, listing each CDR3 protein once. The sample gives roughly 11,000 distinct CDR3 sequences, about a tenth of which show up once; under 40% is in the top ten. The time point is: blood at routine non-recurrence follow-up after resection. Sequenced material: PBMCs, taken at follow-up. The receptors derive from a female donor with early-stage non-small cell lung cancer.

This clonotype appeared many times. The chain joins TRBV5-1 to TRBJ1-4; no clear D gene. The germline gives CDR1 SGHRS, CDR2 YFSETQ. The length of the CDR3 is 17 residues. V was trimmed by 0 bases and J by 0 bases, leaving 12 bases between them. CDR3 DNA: TGCGCCAGCAGCTTGGCACTCAACTCTGCAACTAATGAAAAACTGTTTTTT. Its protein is CASSLALNSATNEKLFF.

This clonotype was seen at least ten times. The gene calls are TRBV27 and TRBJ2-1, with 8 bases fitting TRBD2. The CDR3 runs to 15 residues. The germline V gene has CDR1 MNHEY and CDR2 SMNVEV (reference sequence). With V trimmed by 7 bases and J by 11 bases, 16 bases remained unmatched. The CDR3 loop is CASIPLVKRERKQFF. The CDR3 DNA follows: TGTGCCAGCATTCCCCTTGTTAAGCGGGAGAGAAAGCAGTTCTTC.

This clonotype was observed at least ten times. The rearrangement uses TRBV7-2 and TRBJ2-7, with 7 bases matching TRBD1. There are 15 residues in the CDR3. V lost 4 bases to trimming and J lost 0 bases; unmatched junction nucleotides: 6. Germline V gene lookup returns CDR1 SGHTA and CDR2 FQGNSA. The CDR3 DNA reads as TGTGCCAGCAGCTCTCGACGGGACAGCTCCTACGAGCAGTACTTC. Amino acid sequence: CASSSRRDSSYEQYF.

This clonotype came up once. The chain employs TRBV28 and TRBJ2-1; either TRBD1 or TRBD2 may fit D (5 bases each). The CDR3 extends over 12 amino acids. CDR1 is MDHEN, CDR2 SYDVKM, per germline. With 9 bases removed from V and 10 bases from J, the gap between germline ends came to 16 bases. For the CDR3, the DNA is TGTGCCAGTGGGGGTTTCAGCCGAGAGCAGTTCTTC. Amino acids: CASGGFSREQFF.

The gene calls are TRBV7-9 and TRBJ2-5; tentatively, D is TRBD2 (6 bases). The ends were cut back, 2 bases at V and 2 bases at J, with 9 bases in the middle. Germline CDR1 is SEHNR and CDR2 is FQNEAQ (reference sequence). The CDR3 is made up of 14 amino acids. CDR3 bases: TGTGCCAGCAGCTTATCGCGGGAACAAGAGACCCAGTACTTC. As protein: CASSLSREQETQYF.

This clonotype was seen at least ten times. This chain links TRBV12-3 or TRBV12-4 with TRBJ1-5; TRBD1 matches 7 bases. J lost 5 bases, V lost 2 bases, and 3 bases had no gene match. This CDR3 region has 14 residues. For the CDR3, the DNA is TGTGCCAGCAGTTTACGAGGACAGGATCAGCCCCAGCATTTT. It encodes CASSLRGQDQPQHF.

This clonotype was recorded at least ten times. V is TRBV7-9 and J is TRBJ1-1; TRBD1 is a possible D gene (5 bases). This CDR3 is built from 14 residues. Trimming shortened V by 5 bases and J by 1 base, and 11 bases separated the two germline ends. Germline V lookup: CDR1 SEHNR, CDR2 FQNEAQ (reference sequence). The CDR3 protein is CASSPGRENTEAFF. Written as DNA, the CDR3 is TGTGCCAGCAGCCCGGGCAGGGAGAACACTGAAGCTTTCTTT.

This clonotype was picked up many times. CDR3 in amino acids: CASSLEFRDRMDEQYF. CDR3 nucleotide sequence: TGTGCCAGCAGCTTAGAGTTTCGGGACAGAATGGACGAGCAGTACTTC. The V call is TRBV7-2, the J call TRBJ2-7; 7 bases are a match to TRBD1. The V and J ends lost 1 base and 5 bases, in that order; junction bases with no gene match: 11. Germline V gene sequence: CDR1 SGHTA, CDR2 FQGNSA. This CDR3 has 16 residues.

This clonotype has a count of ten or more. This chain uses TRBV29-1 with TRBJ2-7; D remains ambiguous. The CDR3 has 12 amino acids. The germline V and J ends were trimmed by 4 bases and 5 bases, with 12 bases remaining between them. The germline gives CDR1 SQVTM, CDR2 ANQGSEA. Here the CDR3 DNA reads TGCAGCGTTGCGGTCCAACTTAACGAGCAGTACTTC. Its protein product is CSVAVQLNEQYF.

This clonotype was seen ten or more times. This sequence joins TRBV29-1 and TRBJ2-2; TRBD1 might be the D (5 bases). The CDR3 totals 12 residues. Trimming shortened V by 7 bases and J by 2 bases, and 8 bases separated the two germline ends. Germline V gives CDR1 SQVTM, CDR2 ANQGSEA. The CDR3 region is CSAGHNTGELFF. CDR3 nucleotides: TGCAGCGCCGGACACAACACCGGGGAGCTGTTTTTT.

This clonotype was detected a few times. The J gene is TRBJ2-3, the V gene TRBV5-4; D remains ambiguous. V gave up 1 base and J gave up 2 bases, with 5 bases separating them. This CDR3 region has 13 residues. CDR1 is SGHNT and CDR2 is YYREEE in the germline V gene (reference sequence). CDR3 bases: TGTGCCAGCAGCTTGAGGGACACAGATACGCAGTATTTT. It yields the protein CASSLRDTDTQYF.

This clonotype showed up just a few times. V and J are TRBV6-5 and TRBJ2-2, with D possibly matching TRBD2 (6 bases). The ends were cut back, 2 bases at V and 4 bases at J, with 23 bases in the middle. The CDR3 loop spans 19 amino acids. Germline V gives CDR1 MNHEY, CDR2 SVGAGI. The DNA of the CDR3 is TGTGCCAGCAGTTACACAACGCCGGGGGACCCGGATTTCACCGGGGAGCTGTTTTTT. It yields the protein CASSYTTPGDPDFTGELFF.

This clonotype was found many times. The CDR3 nucleotides read TGTGCCAGCAGTTCTAGCGATACGAACACCGGGGAGCTGTTTTTT. This codes for CASSSSDTNTGELFF. The V gene is TRBV6-2 or TRBV6-3, the J gene TRBJ2-2, with TRBD2 as a possible D gene (6 bases). Deletions cut 4 bases from V and 0 bases from J, with 9 bases between. This CDR3 region has 15 residues. Germline CDR1 reads MNHEY; CDR2 reads SVGEGT.

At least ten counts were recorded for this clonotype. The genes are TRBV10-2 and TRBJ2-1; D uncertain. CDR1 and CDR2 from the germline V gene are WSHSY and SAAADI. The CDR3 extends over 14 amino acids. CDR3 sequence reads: CDDAPRESPNEQFF. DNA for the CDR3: TGCGACGATGCCCCGAGAGAAAGCCCCAATGAGCAGTTCTTC.

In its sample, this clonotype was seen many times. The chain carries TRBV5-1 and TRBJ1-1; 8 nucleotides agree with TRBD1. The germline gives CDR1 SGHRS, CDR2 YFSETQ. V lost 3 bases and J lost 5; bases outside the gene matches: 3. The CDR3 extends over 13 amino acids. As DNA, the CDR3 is TGCGCCAGCAGCTCGACAGGGGATACTGAAGCTTTCTTT. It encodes CASSSTGDTEAFF.

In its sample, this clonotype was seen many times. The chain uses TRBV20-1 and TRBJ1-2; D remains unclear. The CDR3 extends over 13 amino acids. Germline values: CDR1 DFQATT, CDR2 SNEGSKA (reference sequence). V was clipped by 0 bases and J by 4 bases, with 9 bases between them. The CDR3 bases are TGCAGTGCTAGAGACCCGGGTACCTATGGCTACACCTTC. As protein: CSARDPGTYGYTF.

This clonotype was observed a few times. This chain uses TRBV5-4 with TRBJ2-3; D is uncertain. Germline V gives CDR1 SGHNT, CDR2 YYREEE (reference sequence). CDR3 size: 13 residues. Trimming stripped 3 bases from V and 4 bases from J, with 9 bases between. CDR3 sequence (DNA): TGTGCCAGCAGCTCTTTAGGTGCAGATACGCAGTATTTT. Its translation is CASSSLGADTQYF. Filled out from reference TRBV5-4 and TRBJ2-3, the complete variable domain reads ETGVTQSPTHLIKTRGQQVTLRCSSQSGHNTVSWYQQALGQGPQFIFQYYREEENGRGNFPPRFSGLQFPNYSSELNVNALELDDSALYLCASSSLGADTQYFGPGTRLTVL.

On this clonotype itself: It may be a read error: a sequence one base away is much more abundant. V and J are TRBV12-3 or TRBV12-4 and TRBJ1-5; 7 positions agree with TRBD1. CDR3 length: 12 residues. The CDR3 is CASSRDTGALFF. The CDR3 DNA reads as TGTGCCAGCAGTCGGGACACAGGGGCCCTCTTTTTT.

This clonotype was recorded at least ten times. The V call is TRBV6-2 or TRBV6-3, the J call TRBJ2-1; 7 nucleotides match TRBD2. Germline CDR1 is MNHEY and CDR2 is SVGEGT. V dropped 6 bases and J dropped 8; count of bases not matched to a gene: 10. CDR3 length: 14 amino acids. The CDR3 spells CASSRAGLIDEQFF. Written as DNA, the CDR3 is TGTGCCAGCAGCAGAGCGGGGTTAATTGATGAGCAGTTCTTC.

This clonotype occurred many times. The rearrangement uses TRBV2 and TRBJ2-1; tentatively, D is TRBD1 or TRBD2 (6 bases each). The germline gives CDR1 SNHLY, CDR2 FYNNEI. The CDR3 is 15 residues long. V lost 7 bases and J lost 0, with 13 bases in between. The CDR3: CASKQGGSSYNEQFF. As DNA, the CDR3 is TGTGCCAGCAAGCAAGGGGGGAGCTCCTACAATGAGCAGTTCTTC.

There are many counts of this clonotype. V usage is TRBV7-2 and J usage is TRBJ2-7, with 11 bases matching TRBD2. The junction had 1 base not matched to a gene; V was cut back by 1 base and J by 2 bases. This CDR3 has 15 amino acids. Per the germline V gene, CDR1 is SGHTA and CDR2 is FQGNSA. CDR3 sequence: CASSLGSGGAYEQYV. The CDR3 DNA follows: TGTGCCAGCAGCTTAGGTAGCGGGGGGGCCTACGAGCAGTACGTC.

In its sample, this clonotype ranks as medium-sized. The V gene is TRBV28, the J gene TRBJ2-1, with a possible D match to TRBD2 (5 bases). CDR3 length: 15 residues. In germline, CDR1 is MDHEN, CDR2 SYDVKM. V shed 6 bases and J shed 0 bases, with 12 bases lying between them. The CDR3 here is CASRGDASSYNEQFF. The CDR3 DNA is TGTGCCAGCAGGGGAGACGCCAGCTCCTACAATGAGCAGTTCTTC.

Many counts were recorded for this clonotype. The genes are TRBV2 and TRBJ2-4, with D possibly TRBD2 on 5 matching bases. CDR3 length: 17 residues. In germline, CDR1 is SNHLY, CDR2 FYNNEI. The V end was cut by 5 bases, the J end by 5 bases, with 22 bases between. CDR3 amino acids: CASSWGDWISGENIQYF. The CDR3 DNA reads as TGTGCCAGCAGTTGGGGAGATTGGATTTCTGGGGAAAACATTCAGTACTTC. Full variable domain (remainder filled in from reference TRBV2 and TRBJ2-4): EPEVTQTPSHQVTQMGQEVILRCVPISNHLYFYWYRQILGQKVEFLVSFYNNEISEKSEIFDDQFSVERPDGSNFTLKIRSTKLEDSAMYFCASSWGDWISGENIQYFGAGTRLSVL.

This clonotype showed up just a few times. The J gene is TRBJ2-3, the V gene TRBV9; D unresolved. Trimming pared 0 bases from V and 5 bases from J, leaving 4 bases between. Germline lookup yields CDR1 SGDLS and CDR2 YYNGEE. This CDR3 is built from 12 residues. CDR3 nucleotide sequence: TGTGCCAGCAGCGTAGATGGAGATACGCAGTATTTT. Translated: CASSVDGDTQYF.

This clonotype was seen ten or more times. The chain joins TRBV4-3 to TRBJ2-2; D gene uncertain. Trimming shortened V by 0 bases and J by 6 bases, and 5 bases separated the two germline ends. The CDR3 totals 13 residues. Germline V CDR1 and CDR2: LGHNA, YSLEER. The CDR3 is CASSQDRAGELFF. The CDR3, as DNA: TGCGCCAGCAGCCAAGATAGGGCCGGGGAGCTGTTTTTT.

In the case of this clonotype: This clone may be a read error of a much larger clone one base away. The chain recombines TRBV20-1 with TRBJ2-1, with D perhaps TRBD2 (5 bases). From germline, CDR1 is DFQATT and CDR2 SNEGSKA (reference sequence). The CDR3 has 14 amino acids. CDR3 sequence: CSARDLWESNEQIF. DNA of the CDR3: TGCAGTGCTAGAGATCTGTGGGAGAGCAATGAGCAGATCTTC.

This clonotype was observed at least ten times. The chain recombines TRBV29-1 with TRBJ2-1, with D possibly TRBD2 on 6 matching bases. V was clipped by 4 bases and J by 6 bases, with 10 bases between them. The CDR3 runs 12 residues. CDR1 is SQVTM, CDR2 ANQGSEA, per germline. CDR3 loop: CSVADGSNEQFF. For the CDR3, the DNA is TGCAGCGTTGCGGACGGGAGCAATGAGCAGTTCTTC.

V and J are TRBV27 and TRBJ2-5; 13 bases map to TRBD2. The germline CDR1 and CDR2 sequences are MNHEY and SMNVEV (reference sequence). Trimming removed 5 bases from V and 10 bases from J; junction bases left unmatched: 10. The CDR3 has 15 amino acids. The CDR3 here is CASSPRTSGSGIQYF. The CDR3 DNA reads TGTGCCAGCAGTCCCCGGACTAGCGGGAGTGGGATCCAGTACTTC.